This T cell receptor beta chain was documented in a study of identifying expanded T cells in peripheral blood. V was clipped by 5 bases and J by 3 bases; unmatched bases: 12. The V gene's germline CDR1 is SGHTA and CDR2 FQGNSA. This CDR3 comprises 16 residues. Collection occurred without any documented infections or immune events in donors. Measured with immunoSEQ multiplex PCR; TCRdb has only the in-frame clones, and not every one. This sample has 80,000 to 90,000 clones, with 89% found just once. Study-level results: About 1.2 clones differed between technical replicates, versus around 15 and 19 over time. Variance in clone template counts between roughly 2-week samples significantly increased with total template count across all healthy donors.

A word on this clone: Its target is unknown.

This sequence joins TRBV7-2 and TRBJ2-7, with 8 bases matching TRBD2. This receptor was identified in a person between 18 and 69 years old in good health. The source material was blood. The CDR3 loop reads CASSRVGASGSYEQYF. DNA of the CDR3: TGTGCCAGCAGCCGCGTAGGGGCCAGCGGGAGCTACGAGCAGTACTTC. Using reference TRBV7-2 and TRBJ2-7 for the parts outside the CDR3, the full variable domain is GAGVSQSPSNKVTEKGKDVELRCDPISGHTALYWYRQSLGQGLEFLIYFQGNSAPDKSGLPSDRFSAERTGGSVSTLTIQRTQQEDSAVYLCASSRVGASGSYEQYFGPGTRLTVT.